This TCR beta chain derives from a study of T cell responses to AZD1222 COVID-19 vaccine. CDR3 length: 16 amino acids. Deletions cut 2 bases from V and 2 bases from J, with 15 bases between. CDR1 is MDHEN, CDR2 SYDVKM, per germline. Repertoires were generated with immunoSEQ multiplex PCR, while TCRdb's copy carries only in-frame clones and drops some. The profile shows roughly 75,000 clones, over 80% of them singletons. The clonotype originates from an adult in good health. The V gene is TRBV28, the J gene TRBJ1-1; possible D gene TRBD1, 6 bases. This material consisted of peripheral blood, taken on day 0 of AZD1222 vaccination. This CDR3 reads CASSLLQGRKNTEAFF. The DNA of the CDR3 is TGTGCCAGCAGTTTACTTCAGGGGCGGAAAAACACTGAAGCTTTCTTT.